One sample yielded the 15 T cell receptor beta chains listed below, sequenced in a study of monozygotic twins with inflammatory bowel disease. Each CDR3 protein gets one entry in TCRdb, which reprocessed the 5' RACE reads and gives no DNA. This table lists approximately 390,000 distinct CDR3 sequences. Specimen: blood. These receptors all come from a human donor with ulcerative colitis or Crohn's disease, or a healthy co-twin of an affected twin (not recorded which).

The chain carries TRBV12-3 or TRBV12-4 and TRBJ2-5; there is no DNA to check the TCRdb D call of TRBD1. This CDR3 spans 13 amino acids. The CDR3 reads CASSPGNRETQYF.

V and J are TRBV23-1 and TRBJ2-1; TCRdb's D call, TRBD2, is unchecked because there is no DNA. TRBV23-1 is treated as an ORF (open reading frame) with a function not yet certain. The CDR3 totals 18 residues. CDR3 sequence: CASSSRSLRSGGIQVAFF.

The rearrangement joins TRBV5-1 to TRBJ2-2; the D call of TRBD1 rests on TCRdb alone, since no DNA is present to check it. Germline V CDR1 and CDR2: SGHRS, YFSETQ. This CDR3 region has 14 residues. This chain's CDR3 is CASSLEQGTGELFF.

V and J are TRBV5-1 and TRBJ2-1; TCRdb reports TRBD1, a call that lacks DNA to check it against. The CDR3 has 15 residues. In germline, CDR1 is SGHRS, CDR2 YFSETQ. The CDR3 loop reads CASSFASSPVREQFF.

CDR3 residues: CASSTRRGETQYF. The chain is built from TRBV19 and TRBJ2-5; TCRdb's D call, TRBD1, is unchecked because there is no DNA. The germline V gene has CDR1 LNHDA and CDR2 SQIVND (reference sequence). The CDR3 loop spans 13 amino acids.

The chain uses TRBV7-2 and TRBJ2-1. Germline CDR1 reads SGHTA; CDR2 reads FQGNSA. The CDR3 has 16 amino acids. Here the CDR3 reads CASSPMMADTYNEQFF.

V is TRBV11-2 and J is TRBJ2-1; TCRdb lists TRBD1, though no DNA is available to test this call. Germline assignment: CDR1 SGHAT and CDR2 FQNNGV. This CDR3 spans 15 amino acids. CDR3: CASSHRGQGANEQFF.

The V call is TRBV29-1, the J call TRBJ1-2; the D gene TCRdb calls, TRBD1, cannot be checked with no DNA. Germline V CDR1 and CDR2: SQVTM, ANQGSEA. This CDR3 region has 12 residues. The CDR3 sequence: CSALYPPYGYTF.

The chain employs TRBV5-1 and TRBJ1-1. The CDR3 contains 13 residues. CDR1 and CDR2 (germline): SGHRS, YFSETQ. CDR3 region: CASSRDLYTEAFF.

The chain links TRBV7-2 to TRBJ2-5; checking the TCRdb D call of TRBD2 is not possible without DNA. Looked up from germline, CDR1 is SGHTA and CDR2 is FQGNSA. The CDR3 sequence is 14 residues long. The CDR3 spells CASSLGLGGETQYF.

V is TRBV7-2 and J is TRBJ2-1; TCRdb picks TRBD2, but there is no DNA to check that call. The CDR3 contains 13 residues. Looked up from germline, CDR1 is SGHTA and CDR2 is FQGNSA. This CDR3 is CASRGLGYNEQFF.

The V call is TRBV6-6, the J call TRBJ1-1; TCRdb outputs TRBD1, but without DNA this stays unchecked. This CDR3 is built from 13 residues. Germline V gives CDR1 MNHNY, CDR2 SVGAGI (reference sequence). The CDR3 loop is CASSRQINTEAFF.

The chain links TRBV20-1 to TRBJ1-4. This CDR3 comprises 15 residues. Germline assignment: CDR1 DFQATT and CDR2 SNEGSKA (reference sequence). The CDR3 reads CSARDLGFLGEKLFF.

V is TRBV2 and J is TRBJ2-3; no DNA is available, so the TRBD2 call from TCRdb remains unchecked. Germline assignment: CDR1 SNHLY and CDR2 FYNNEI. CDR3 size: 16 residues. CDR3 region: CASSPDLATSADTQYF.

This rearrangement joins TRBV18 to TRBJ1-4; the D call of TRBD1 rests on TCRdb alone, since no DNA is present to check it. Germline CDR1 is KGHSH and CDR2 is LQKENI. This CDR3 contains 16 residues. CDR3 amino acids: CASSPPLATRGEKLFF.